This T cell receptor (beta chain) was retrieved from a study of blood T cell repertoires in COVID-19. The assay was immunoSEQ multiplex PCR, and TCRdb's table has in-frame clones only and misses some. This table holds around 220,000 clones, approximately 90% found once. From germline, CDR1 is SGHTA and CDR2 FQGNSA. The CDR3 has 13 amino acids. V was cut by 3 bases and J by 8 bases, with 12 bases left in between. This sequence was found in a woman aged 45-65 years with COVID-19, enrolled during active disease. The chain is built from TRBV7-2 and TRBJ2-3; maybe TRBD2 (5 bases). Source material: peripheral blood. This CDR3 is CASSLGLASTQYF. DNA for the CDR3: TGTGCCAGCAGCTTGGGTCTAGCAAGTACGCAGTATTTT.